The 2 T cell receptor beta chains below were found in one sample sequenced in a study of cytomegalovirus exposure and HLA in healthy donors. Method: immunoSEQ multiplex PCR; TCRdb's copy keeps in-frame clones and lacks some. The data contain more than 85,000 clones, about 88% of them singletons. What was sequenced was PBMCs. These receptors all come from a young woman in good health and CMV-seropositive.

J is TRBJ2-7 and V is TRBV27; TRBD1 might be the D (5 bases). This CDR3 comprises 14 residues. The germline V gene has CDR1 MNHEY and CDR2 SMNVEV (reference sequence). The V end lost 6 bases, the J end lost 3 bases, and 15 bases lay between the germline ends. The CDR3 loop is CASRFTTGHYEQYF. CDR3 DNA sequence: TGTGCCAGCAGATTTACTACAGGCCACTACGAGCAGTACTTC.

V is TRBV18 and J is TRBJ2-7; 10 nucleotides match TRBD1. Trimming at V came to 11 bases and at J to 6 bases, leaving 10 bases not matched to a gene. This CDR3 is 13 amino acids long. Per the germline V gene, CDR1 is KGHSH and CDR2 is LQKENI. The CDR3 nucleotides are TGTGCCGCTTCGGGGGACAGGGGACGCGAGCAGTACTTC. Translating it yields CAASGDRGREQYF. The full variable domain, in which reference TRBV18 and TRBJ2-7 provide the parts outside the CDR3, is NAGVMQNPRHLVRRRGQEARLRCSPMKGHSHVYWYRQLPEEGLKFMVYLQKENIIDESGMPKERFSAEFPKEGPSILRIQQVVRGDSAAYFCAASGDRGREQYFGPGTRLTVT.